These 17 T cell receptor beta chains came from one sample sequenced in a study of blood T cell repertoires in COVID-19. TCRdb's table, derived via immunoSEQ multiplex PCR, lists solely in-frame clones and lacks some. In the table there are under 250,000 clones, 65% to 90% of which are singletons. What was sequenced was peripheral blood. Receptors were obtained from a woman in her 70s with COVID-19, enrolled during active disease.

The chain employs TRBV7-2 and TRBJ2-3, with D possibly matching TRBD1 (5 bases). This CDR3 spans 15 amino acids. Trimming took 5 bases from V and 4 from J, leaving 16 bases between them. The germline V gene has CDR1 SGHTA and CDR2 FQGNSA. The CDR3 DNA reads TGTGCCAGCAGCCCAGTTCTTGGGGCCTCAGATACGCAGTATTTT. Translated, it gives CASSPVLGASDTQYF. Combining the CDR3 with reference TRBV7-2 and TRBJ2-3 gives the whole variable domain GAGVSQSPSNKVTEKGKDVELRCDPISGHTALYWYRQSLGQGLEFLIYFQGNSAPDKSGLPSDRFSAERTGGSVSTLTIQRTQQEDSAVYLCASSPVLGASDTQYFGPGTRLTVL.

V and J are TRBV21-1 and TRBJ1-2; TRBD1 is the table's D call and was not checked against the DNA. TRBV21-1 is deemed a pseudogene. This CDR3 contains 15 residues. For the CDR3, the DNA is TGTGCCAGCAGCGGTCATAGGGGTGGCATCTATGGCTACACCTTC. Translating gives CASSGHRGGIYGYTF.

This clone has just one count. This sequence joins TRBV5-6 and TRBJ2-2; 7 bases are a match to TRBD1. This CDR3 contains 14 residues. The trim removed 4 bases at V and 1 base at J, leaving 1 base unmatched. Germline CDR1 reads SGHDT; CDR2 reads YYEEEE. This chain's CDR3 is CASSRDRNTGELFF. The CDR3 bases are TGTGCCAGCAGCCGGGACAGGAACACCGGGGAGCTGTTTTTT.

This rearrangement joins TRBV5-1 to TRBJ2-5; D is unresolved. The CDR3 loop spans 11 amino acids. The germline CDR1 and CDR2 sequences are SGHRS and YFSETQ. Trimming took 1 base from V and 5 from J, leaving 3 bases between them. The CDR3 DNA follows: TGCGCCAGCAGCTTGTCGGAGACCCAGTACTTC. This translates into CASSLSETQYF.

This clone turned up a few times. This chain links TRBV11-3 with TRBJ2-3, with no clear D. V lost 5 bases to trimming and J lost 4 bases, with 19 bases between them. The CDR3 is 16 amino acids. Per germline, CDR1 SGHNT and CDR2 YENEEA. The DNA of the CDR3 is TGTGCCAGCAGCCCTCAACGAGGCCCCCCCCCAGATACGCAGTATTTT. It translates to CASSPQRGPPPDTQYF.

The gene calls are TRBV6-4 and TRBJ1-2, with D possibly being TRBD1 (5 bases). Germline V gene lookup returns CDR1 MRHNA and CDR2 SNTAGT. Trimming removed 7 bases at V and 4 bases at J, with 16 bases between. The CDR3 is 14 residues long. The CDR3 region has the DNA TGTGCCAGCAAGGGGTCCTCAGCTGCCTATGGCTACACCTTC. It specifies CASKGSSAAYGYTF.

The table lists this clone with many counts. Other nucleotide sequences in the sample specify the same CDR3. The chain joins TRBV5-1 to TRBJ1-1; D is perhaps TRBD1 (5 bases). CDR3 length: 13 residues. Per germline, CDR1 SGHRS and CDR2 YFSETQ. Trimming removed 6 bases at V and 3 bases at J, with 12 bases between. This CDR3 is CASTRPRDTEAFF. CDR3 nucleotide sequence: TGCGCCAGCACTCGGCCCAGGGACACTGAAGCTTTCTTT.

The rearrangement uses TRBV5-1 and TRBJ2-1; 9 bases match TRBD2. The CDR3 covers 16 residues. Germline trimming cut 0 bases from V and 1 base from J; bases unmatched to any gene: 2. Germline lookup yields CDR1 SGHRS and CDR2 YFSETQ. This CDR3 reads CASSLDLAGSYNEQFF. In nucleotides, the CDR3 is TGCGCCAGCAGCTTGGATCTAGCGGGGTCCTACAATGAGCAGTTCTTC.

The genes are TRBV7-9 and TRBJ2-6, with a possible D match to TRBD2 (5 bases). Trimming pared 5 bases from V and 0 bases from J, leaving 20 bases between. CDR1 and CDR2 (germline): SEHNR, FQNEAQ (reference sequence). The CDR3 has 19 amino acids. The CDR3 loop reads CASSVKQLPEGSGANVLTF. CDR3 nucleotides: TGTGCCAGCAGCGTAAAACAGCTCCCCGAGGGCTCTGGGGCCAACGTCCTGACTTTC.

The V call is TRBV6-6, the J call TRBJ1-1; 7 nucleotides line up with TRBD1. The CDR3 extends over 13 amino acids. Unmatched junction bases numbered 4, after V lost 5 bases and J lost 4 bases. Germline V lookup: CDR1 MNHNY, CDR2 SVGAGI (reference sequence). CDR3 DNA: TGTGCCAGCAGTACCAGGGGGATCACTGAAGCTTTCTTT. This sequence encodes CASSTRGITEAFF.

This chain connects TRBV5-8 to TRBJ1-1; D not certain. V was clipped by 0 bases and J by 5 bases, with 8 bases between them. The germline CDR1 and CDR2 sequences are SGHTS and YDEGEE. The CDR3 length is 13 residues. The CDR3, as DNA: TGTGCCAGCAGCTTGGTCAGGAGGACTGAAGCTTTCTTT. Translation gives CASSLVRRTEAFF.

The V and J genes are TRBV15 and TRBJ1-6; tentatively, D is TRBD1 (5 bases). CDR1 LNHNV and CDR2 YYDKDF come from the germline V gene (reference sequence). CDR3 size: 14 residues. Trimming shortened V by 0 bases and J by 9 bases, and 9 bases separated the two germline ends. The CDR3 here is CATSRDRGVSPLHF. Written as DNA, the CDR3 is TGTGCCACCAGCAGAGATCGGGGGGTTTCACCCCTCCACTTT.

This chain connects TRBV19 to TRBJ1-1; unclear D gene. This CDR3 contains 13 residues. Deletions cut 1 base from V and 5 bases from J, with 8 bases between. Germline V gene data show CDR1 as LNHDA and CDR2 as SQIVND (reference sequence). CDR3 coding DNA: TGTGCCAGTAGTATAGGAGAATATACTGAAGCTTTCTTT. It translates to CASSIGEYTEAFF.

This clone has only a few counts. This rearrangement joins TRBV18 to TRBJ1-4; 12 nucleotides align to TRBD1. Trimming removed 3 bases from V and 8 bases from J; junction bases left unmatched: 7. CDR1 KGHSH and CDR2 LQKENI come from the germline V gene. The CDR3 totals 16 residues. In DNA form, the CDR3 reads TGTGCCAGCTCACCTGGGACAGGGGGCCACGGAGAAAAACTGTTTTTT. Translating it yields CASSPGTGGHGEKLFF.

The count of this clone is one. The chain employs TRBV29-1 and TRBJ1-2; a weak D match, TRBD1 (6 bases). Germline CDR1 and CDR2: SQVTM and ANQGSEA. Trimming removed 4 bases from V and 3 bases from J, with 9 bases in between. This CDR3 is 12 amino acids long. The CDR3 coding sequence is TGCAGCGTTGTCGAGGGGGACTATGGCTACACCTTC. It is translated as CSVVEGDYGYTF.

V gene TRBV3-1 (or the pseudogene TRBV3-2) combines with J gene TRBJ1-6, with TRBD1 as a possible D gene (5 bases). Germline loops: CDR1 LGHDT, CDR2 YNNKEL (reference sequence). The V end was cut by 1 base, the J end by 8 bases, with 9 bases between. CDR3 length: 14 residues. CDR3 sequence reads: CASSQGDRDSPLHF. As DNA, the CDR3 is TGTGCCAGCAGCCAAGGCGACAGAGATTCACCCCTCCACTTT.

The chain uses TRBV11-2 and TRBJ2-6, with TRBD2 matching over 10 bases. V shed 3 bases and J 2 bases; nucleotides not matched to a gene: 1. Germline V gene data show CDR1 as SGHAT and CDR2 as FQNNGV. This CDR3 is built from 16 residues. The CDR3 DNA sequence: TGTGCCAGCAGCTTCAGCGGGGGGGCTGGGGCCAACGTCCTGACTTTC. This sequence encodes CASSFSGGAGANVLTF.